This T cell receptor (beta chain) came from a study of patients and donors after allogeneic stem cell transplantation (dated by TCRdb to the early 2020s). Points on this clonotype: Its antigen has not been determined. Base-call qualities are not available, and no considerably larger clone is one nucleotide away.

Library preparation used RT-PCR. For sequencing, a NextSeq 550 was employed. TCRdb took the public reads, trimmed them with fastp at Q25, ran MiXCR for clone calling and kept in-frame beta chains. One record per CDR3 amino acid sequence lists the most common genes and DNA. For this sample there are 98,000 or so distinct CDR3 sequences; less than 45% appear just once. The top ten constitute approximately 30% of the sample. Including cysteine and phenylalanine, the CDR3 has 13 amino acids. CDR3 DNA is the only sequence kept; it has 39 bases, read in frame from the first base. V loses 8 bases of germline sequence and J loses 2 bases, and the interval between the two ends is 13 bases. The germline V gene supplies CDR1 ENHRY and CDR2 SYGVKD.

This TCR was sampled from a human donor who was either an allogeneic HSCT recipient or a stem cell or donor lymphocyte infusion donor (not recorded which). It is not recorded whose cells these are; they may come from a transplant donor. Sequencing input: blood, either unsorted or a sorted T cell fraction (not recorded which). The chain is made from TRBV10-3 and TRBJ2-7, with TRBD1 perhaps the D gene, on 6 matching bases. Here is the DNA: TGTGCCATCTCCGGGACAAGTACCTACGAGCAGTACTTC. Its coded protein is CAISGTSTYEQYF.